This T cell receptor (beta chain) was found in a study of blood T cell repertoires in COVID-19. Study summary: Whether acute or convalescent, the COVID-19 samples came from the United States, Italy and Spain.

Per the original methods: Reference gene primers were amplified, and this amplification served to estimate nucleated cell counts. Profiling relied on immunoSEQ multiplex PCR, and the TCRdb table lists in-frame clones only, not all of them. D and trimming come from the DNA, and the V and J calls and clone size come from that table. The sample includes a few hundred thousand clones, about 90% of them seen just once. The Seattle patients joined while their infection was active and were tracked longitudinally afterward. Germline V gene lookup returns CDR1 SGHVS and CDR2 FNYEAQ. The CDR3 runs to 15 residues. V dropped 5 bases and J dropped 7; count of bases not matched to a gene: 7.

Material: peripheral blood. V and J are TRBV7-6 and TRBJ1-4; TRBD1 matches at 10 bases. The origin of this receptor is a woman aged 25 to 39 with COVID-19, enrolled during active disease. The CDR3 sequence is CASSPTGGGGEKLFF. CDR3 DNA: TGTGCCAGCAGCCCGACAGGGGGCGGAGGTGAAAAACTGTTTTTT.